This TCR beta chain was profiled in a study of PD-1 blockade in mismatch repair-deficient tumors. Across the study: All were previously treated, progressing patients with over 9 mismatch repair-deficient cancer types.

Mismatch repair deficiency was confirmed in all patients, by PCR or immunohistochemistry. Assay used: immunoSEQ multiplex PCR; TCRdb lists only in-frame clones, some missing. The sample holds around 100,000 clones, 70% to 80% seen once. The V gene end was trimmed by 7 bases and the J gene end by 6 bases; junction bases not matched to a gene: 14. The CDR3 spans 15 residues. CDR1 MDHEN and CDR2 SYDVKM come from the germline V gene. The receptor was isolated from an adult with mismatch repair-deficient cancer. The rearrangement joins TRBV28 to TRBJ1-2; TRBD1 matches 7 bases. Material: peripheral blood, obtained about 13 months after starting pembrolizumab. The CDR3 is CASTNGDRSLHGYTF. CDR3 sequence (DNA): TGTGCCAGCACAAATGGGGACAGATCCCTACATGGCTACACCTTC.